This TCR beta chain was observed in a study of control samples from healthy donors and cancer patients. The assay was immunoSEQ multiplex PCR, and TCRdb's table has in-frame clones only and misses some. This sample carries around 180,000 clones, around nine tenths of them seen once, and the ten largest clones take approximately 4.9%. The CDR3 consists of 13 residues. Trimming removed 5 bases from V and 4 bases from J, with 12 bases in between. Looked up from germline, CDR1 is MDHEN and CDR2 is SYDVKM. V and J are TRBV28 and TRBJ2-7; D remains ambiguous. Sequencing was done on a sample of blood. The clonotype originates from a woman aged 25 to 39 in good health. Here the CDR3 reads CASSISGRYEQYF. The CDR3 nucleotides are TGTGCCAGCAGTATATCTGGGCGATACGAGCAGTACTTC.